This passage covers 4 T cell receptor beta chains from one sample sequenced in a study of cytomegalovirus exposure and HLA in healthy donors. Researchers ran the PCR with 60 Vbeta and 13 Jbeta primers. Sequenced by immunoSEQ multiplex PCR; TCRdb stores in-frame clones only, minus some. The sample lists approximately 200,000 clones, 75% to 85% occurring once. The sequenced sample consisted of PBMCs. These receptor sequences come from a girl under 18 in good health and CMV-seronegative.

The chain couples TRBV28 to TRBJ2-7; TRBD1 matches at 9 bases. The CDR3 contains 15 residues. The germline CDR1 and CDR2 sequences are MDHEN and SYDVKM. Trimming at V came to 7 bases and at J to 6 bases, leaving 13 bases not matched to a gene. The CDR3 here is CASTGTGLGRREQYF. The CDR3, as DNA: TGTGCCAGCACGGGGACAGGGTTAGGAAGACGCGAGCAGTACTTC.

The table lists this clone with a few counts. The chain combines TRBV5-4 with TRBJ1-1; possibly TRBD1 for D (6 bases). The germline V gene has CDR1 SGHNT and CDR2 YYREEE (reference sequence). The CDR3 is made up of 16 amino acids. The V end was cut by 2 bases, the J end by 3 bases, with 17 bases between. The CDR3 reads CASSLIGGRLYTEAFF. CDR3 DNA: TGTGCCAGCAGCTTAATTGGGGGCCGGTTGTACACTGAAGCTTTCTTT.

V is TRBV27 and J is TRBJ1-4; D is possibly TRBD1 (6 bases). The V and J ends lost 0 bases and 7 bases respectively, with 12 bases between them. The CDR3 spans 15 residues. CDR1 and CDR2 (germline): MNHEY, SMNVEV (reference sequence). The CDR3 DNA reads as TGTGCCAGCAGTTTATCACAGGGAGCAGGTGAAAAACTGTTTTTT. Encoded protein: CASSLSQGAGEKLFF. Full variable domain (rest looked up from reference TRBV27 and TRBJ1-4): EAQVTQNPRYLITVTGKKLTVTCSQNMNHEYMSWYRQDPGLGLRQIYYSMNVEVTDKGDVPEGYKVSRKEKRNFPLILESPSPNQTSLYFCASSLSQGAGEKLFFGSGTQLSVL.

The chain links TRBV7-9 to TRBJ2-3; D is perhaps TRBD2 (5 bases). Trimming stripped 3 bases from V and 4 bases from J, with 17 bases between. Germline V gives CDR1 SEHNR, CDR2 FQNEAQ (reference sequence). This CDR3 region has 16 residues. In DNA form, the CDR3 reads TGTGCCAGCAGCTTTGTTGAGTATGGGAGCGCAGATACGCAGTATTTT. Its translation: CASSFVEYGSADTQYF.